This T cell receptor beta chain comes out of a study of multiple sclerosis patients with progressive multifocal leukoencephalopathy. Regarding the study as a whole: Clones expanded at PML were already present before and during natalizumab. Preferential TRBV-TRBJ pairings or common gene usage were not detected at PML.

The germline V gene encodes CDR1 KGHSH and CDR2 LQKENI. The CDR3 contains 17 residues. V shed 2 bases, J shed 2 bases, and the junction held 12 bases outside the gene matches. About this clone itself: Antigen specificity is unknown.

Described time point: before natalizumab initiation. Prior interferon beta treatment was universal, and the PML patients were all female. The T0 samples predate the first natalizumab infusion. Profiled with immunoSEQ multiplex PCR; TCRdb holds only in-frame clones, not every one. The table shows about 32,000 clones, with more than 85% occurring only once. The receptor's source is a man aged 25-45 years with multiple sclerosis. The sequencing input was PBMCs. The chain recombines TRBV18 with TRBJ2-7; TRBD1 matches 7 bases. In nucleotides, the CDR3 is TGTGCCAGCTCACCATTAAGAGGACAGGCAGAAACCTACGAGCAGTACTTC. Its translation: CASSPLRGQAETYEQYF.